This entry is about one T cell receptor beta chain. This record belongs to a study of blood T cell repertoires in COVID-19. On the study more broadly: COVID-19 samples from acute and convalescent phases originated in the United States, Italy and Spain. T cells, B-cell-depleted T cells, or PBMCs supplied cDNA or gDNA.

Between the trimmed V and J ends, which lost 0 bases and 5 bases, there was a span of 8 bases. The CDR3 loop spans 13 amino acids. Seattle patients were enrolled during active infection and followed longitudinally. Study processing details: Reference gene primer amplification in the assay estimated nucleated cell counts. Some clones are missing from TCRdb's copy, which holds only in-frame ones; the method was immunoSEQ multiplex PCR. V and J calls and clone size are given by that table; D and trimming were obtained from the DNA. The repertoire includes fewer than 300,000 clones, approximately 90% of them detected once, and over 5.5% sits in the top ten.

This TCR derives from a woman aged 50 to 65 with COVID-19, enrolled during active disease. The source material was peripheral blood. The V and J genes are TRBV12-3 or TRBV12-4 and TRBJ2-7; D is unclear. The CDR3 nucleotides read TGTGCCAGCAGTTTAGCGAGAATAGACGAGCAGTACTTC. Protein product: CASSLARIDEQYF.